These 31 T cell receptor beta chains were all obtained from the same sample, sequenced in a study of cytomegalovirus exposure and HLA in healthy donors. The PCR had 60 Vbeta and 13 Jbeta primers. TCRdb's copy holds only in-frame clones and misses some; the assay was immunoSEQ multiplex PCR. The sample has 130,000 to 150,000 clones, roughly 79% seen once. The material sequenced was PBMCs. These receptors came from a man between 18 and 35 years old in good health and CMV-seronegative.

The chain combines TRBV9 with TRBJ2-5; 11 bases fit TRBD2. The closer fit of TRBJ2-7 to the DNA end suggests the J call may be wrong. The CDR3 has 15 amino acids. Germline V gene data show CDR1 as SGDLS and CDR2 as YYNGEE. CDR3 DNA sequence: TGTGCCAGCAGCGTGCTAGCGGGGGGATCCTACGAGCAGTACTTC. As protein: CASSVLAGGSYEQYF.

The chain carries TRBV11-2 and TRBJ1-1, with D uncertain. V dropped 3 bases and J dropped 2 bases, with 4 bases sitting between them. The CDR3 loop spans 12 amino acids. The germline V gene has CDR1 SGHAT and CDR2 FQNNGV. CDR3 nucleotide sequence: TGTGCCAGCAGCTTCCCTAACACTGAAGCTTTCTTT. It is translated as CASSFPNTEAFF.

This clone appeared once. This chain uses TRBV7-2 with TRBJ1-5; a weak D match, TRBD1 (5 bases). There are 16 residues in the CDR3. V was pared by 1 base and J by 0 bases, with 10 bases between. Germline CDR1 SGHTA, CDR2 FQGNSA. The CDR3 nucleotides read TGTGCCAGCAGCTTAGACCGACAGTATAGCAATCAGCCCCAGCATTTT. Translated, it gives CASSLDRQYSNQPQHF.

In DNA, the CDR3 is TGTGCCAGCTCACCTCGACAGGGGTTGGGTACTGAAGCTTTCTTT. Translated: CASSPRQGLGTEAFF. V is TRBV18 and J is TRBJ1-1; 8 positions match TRBD1. The trim removed 3 bases at V and 5 bases at J, leaving 8 bases unmatched. Germline CDR1 reads KGHSH; CDR2 reads LQKENI. CDR3 length equals 15 residues.

The chain combines TRBV7-3 with TRBJ2-3, with D uncertain. Trimming took off 3 bases at V and 0 bases at J, with 10 bases between the two ends. This CDR3 contains 15 residues. Germline V gives CDR1 SGHTA, CDR2 FQGTGA. CDR3 sequence (DNA): TGTGCCAGCAGCTTCGCTGGGCTCAGCACAGATACGCAGTATTTT. Its protein is CASSFAGLSTDTQYF.

The rearrangement uses TRBV10-3 and TRBJ1-5, with TRBD1 as a possible D gene (6 bases). V shed 6 bases and J shed 0 bases, with 9 bases lying between them. CDR3 length equals 14 residues. Germline-derived CDR1 and CDR2 are ENHRY and SYGVKD. The CDR3 reads CAIRPTGSNQPQHF. Here the CDR3 DNA reads TGTGCCATCAGACCGACAGGTAGCAATCAGCCCCAGCATTTT.

The chain carries TRBV30 and TRBJ1-2, with D maybe TRBD1 (6 bases). With 0 bases removed from V and 4 bases from J, the gap between germline ends came to 9 bases. Germline V gene data show CDR1 as GTSNPN and CDR2 as SVGIG (reference sequence). The CDR3 sequence is 13 residues long. CDR3: CAWSVVGAYGYTF. The CDR3 nucleotides read TGTGCCTGGAGTGTGGTGGGGGCCTATGGCTACACCTTC.

This sequence joins TRBV5-4 and TRBJ1-2; TRBD1 agrees at 9 bases. Germline V gives CDR1 SGHNT, CDR2 YYREEE (reference sequence). With V trimmed by 5 bases and J by 2 bases, 7 bases remained unmatched. This CDR3 is 15 amino acids long. This CDR3 reads CASRSTGGRNYGYTF. CDR3 DNA sequence: TGTGCCAGCAGATCCACAGGGGGCAGGAACTATGGCTACACCTTC.

The chain combines TRBV18 with TRBJ1-1; D might be TRBD1 (6 bases). This CDR3 region has 14 residues. Germline CDR1 and CDR2: KGHSH and LQKENI. The V end was cut by 6 bases, the J end by 1 base, with 12 bases between. CDR3 sequence (DNA): TGTGCCAGCTCTTCGACAGGTGCGAACACTGAAGCTTTCTTT. Amino acid sequence: CASSSTGANTEAFF.

The gene calls are TRBV9 and TRBJ2-6; possible D gene TRBD2, 5 bases. The CDR3 has 15 residues. Germline V gives CDR1 SGDLS, CDR2 YYNGEE. V lost 0 bases and J 4 bases, leaving 8 bases between the germline ends. The CDR3 sequence: CASSVGGRGANVLTF. DNA of the CDR3: TGTGCCAGCAGCGTAGGAGGGCGGGGGGCCAACGTCCTGACTTTC.

This clone came up once. The CDR3 sequence is CAWKPWAGLGGYTF. In nucleotides, the CDR3 is TGTGCCTGGAAGCCTTGGGCGGGTTTGGGTGGCTACACCTTC. The chain links TRBV30 to TRBJ1-2; D is unresolved. Germline values: CDR1 GTSNPN, CDR2 SVGIG (reference sequence). The length of the CDR3 is 14 residues. Trimming stripped 4 bases from V and 7 bases from J, with 19 bases between.

The J gene is TRBJ2-1, the V gene TRBV14; D might be TRBD2 (6 bases). Germline V gives CDR1 SGHDN, CDR2 FVKESK. V was cut by 6 bases and J by 5 bases, with 8 bases left in between. The CDR3 consists of 12 residues. The CDR3 protein is CASSWTNNEQFF. CDR3 coding DNA: TGTGCCAGCAGTTGGACTAACAATGAGCAGTTCTTC.

The chain employs TRBV2 and TRBJ2-2; D unresolved. Germline V CDR1 and CDR2: SNHLY, FYNNEI. V lost 4 bases, J lost 1 base, and 7 bases lay in between. The CDR3 length is 14 residues. CDR3 bases: TGTGCCAGCAGTGGAGGCAGGAACACCGGGGAGCTGTTTTTT. This sequence encodes CASSGGRNTGELFF.

The gene calls are TRBV7-8 and TRBJ2-5; no definite D call. The end of the DNA is better explained by TRBJ2-7, so the J call may be wrong. The V gene's germline CDR1 is SGHVS and CDR2 FQNEAQ. The CDR3 is 13 residues long. CDR3 sequence reads: CATLHAVTYEQYF. The CDR3 nucleotides read TGTGCCACCCTCCATGCGGTAACCTACGAGCAGTACTTC.

The rearrangement uses TRBV7-9 and TRBJ2-6; TRBD1 is a possible D gene (6 bases). V was cut by 10 bases and J by 0 bases, with 13 bases left in between. Germline V lookup: CDR1 SEHNR, CDR2 FQNEAQ (reference sequence). The CDR3 consists of 15 residues. DNA for the CDR3: TGTGCCACAACGACAGGTCTCTCTGGGGCCAACGTCCTGACTTTC. Translating it yields CATTTGLSGANVLTF.

This clone appeared a few times. The chain is built from TRBV2 and TRBJ1-3, with D perhaps matching TRBD1 (5 bases). The V end lost 1 base, the J end lost 0 bases, and 7 bases lay between the germline ends. There are 15 residues in the CDR3. Germline CDR1 SNHLY, CDR2 FYNNEI. Here the CDR3 DNA reads TGTGCCAGCAGTGAAGACAGGAGCTCTGGAAACACCATATATTTT. Translated: CASSEDRSSGNTIYF.

The rearrangement uses TRBV9 and TRBJ1-3; perhaps TRBD1 as D (6 bases). The CDR3 has 13 residues. Per germline, CDR1 SGDLS and CDR2 YYNGEE. Trimming took 4 bases from V and 4 from J, leaving 9 bases between them. In DNA, the CDR3 is TGTGCCAGCAGCTCAGGGGACGGAAACACCATATATTTT. As protein: CASSSGDGNTIYF.

The rearrangement links TRBV6-1 to TRBJ2-5, with 10 bases fitting TRBD1. V trimming: 2 bases; J trimming: 9 bases; junction bases outside the gene matches: 9. Germline CDR1 and CDR2: MNHNS and SASEGT. The CDR3 loop spans 15 amino acids. CDR3 region: CASSEFGQGVRAQYF. The DNA for the CDR3 is TGTGCCAGCAGTGAATTTGGACAGGGGGTCAGGGCCCAGTACTTC.

The chain couples TRBV10-3 to TRBJ1-5; the match to TRBD1 covers 12 bases. Germline trimming cut 3 bases from V and 6 bases from J; bases unmatched to any gene: 3. The CDR3 sequence is 15 residues long. Germline V gene lookup returns CDR1 ENHRY and CDR2 SYGVKD. This CDR3 reads CAISEGTGGSQPQHF. The CDR3 bases are TGTGCCATCAGTGAAGGGACAGGGGGCAGTCAGCCCCAGCATTTT.

This clone was observed at least ten times. The chain links TRBV6-5 to TRBJ2-7; 7 bases line up with TRBD1. CDR1 and CDR2 from the germline V gene are MNHEY and SVGAGI. The CDR3 extends over 13 amino acids. V lost 5 bases, J lost 2 bases, and 3 bases stayed unmatched. DNA for the CDR3: TGTGCCAGCAGTGGGACAGCTACCTACGAGCAGTACTTC. Its translation: CASSGTATYEQYF.

V and J are TRBV5-1 and TRBJ1-2; TRBD1 matches 11 bases. Trimming removed 2 bases from V and 6 bases from J; junction bases left unmatched: 9. The CDR3 contains 16 residues. The V gene's germline CDR1 is SGHRS and CDR2 YFSETQ. The CDR3 coding sequence is TGCGCCAGCAGCTTCCTAACCGGGACAGGGGGGGATGGCTACACCTTC. It specifies CASSFLTGTGGDGYTF.

Turning to this clone: Relative to the germline gene, one junction end is altered; a read error may explain this. The chain joins TRBV7-9 to TRBJ2-2; no clear D. Looked up from germline, CDR1 is SEHNR and CDR2 is FQNEAQ (reference sequence). The CDR3 has 14 amino acids. This CDR3 is CSSSLEINSGELFF. CDR3 in DNA: TGTTCCAGCAGCTTAGAAATCAACTCCGGGGAGCTGTTTTTT.

The table lists this clone with a few counts. The chain joins TRBV5-6 to TRBJ1-6, with 9 bases identical to TRBD1. CDR1 and CDR2 (germline): SGHDT, YYEEEE. The CDR3 is 18 amino acids. V was pared by 0 bases and J by 8 bases, with 12 bases of the junction left unmatched. The CDR3 sequence: CASSLERRDRAIDSPLHF. The CDR3 DNA is TGTGCCAGCAGCTTGGAGCGGAGGGACAGGGCGATCGATTCACCCCTCCACTTT.

The J gene is TRBJ2-6, the V gene TRBV10-3, with D maybe TRBD1 (5 bases). V was pared by 2 bases and J by 0 bases, with 11 bases between. CDR3 length equals 17 residues. The germline V gene has CDR1 ENHRY and CDR2 SYGVKD. In DNA, the CDR3 is TGTGCCATCAGTGAGGAGGCAGGGCGCTCTGGGGCCAACGTCCTGACTTTC. Protein product: CAISEEAGRSGANVLTF.

The rearrangement links TRBV9 to TRBJ1-2, with D maybe TRBD1 (5 bases). The CDR3 consists of 12 residues. The V end was cut by 0 bases, the J end by 8 bases, with 8 bases between. CDR1 SGDLS and CDR2 YYNGEE come from the germline V gene. CDR3 in DNA: TGTGCCAGCAGCGTAGACCGGGGGGGCTACACCTTC. Encoded protein: CASSVDRGGYTF.

The J gene is TRBJ1-4, the V gene TRBV5-1, with TRBD1 identical over 8 bases. Germline V CDR1 and CDR2: SGHRS, YFSETQ. There are 15 residues in the CDR3. Trimming took 4 bases from V and 4 from J; bases not matched to a gene: 6. CDR3 coding DNA: TGCGCCAGCAGCCCAGGGACAGGCGATAATGAAAAACTGTTTTTT. Protein product: CASSPGTGDNEKLFF.

CDR3 DNA sequence: TGTGCCAGCAGCTTAGTAGGGGTTATGGGTAACACCGGGGAGCTGTTTTTT. It codes for CASSLVGVMGNTGELFF. This chain joins TRBV7-2 and TRBJ2-2; maybe TRBD1 (5 bases). The germline V gene encodes CDR1 SGHTA and CDR2 FQGNSA. Trimming took off 1 base at V and 2 bases at J, with 14 bases between the two ends. This CDR3 spans 17 amino acids.

The V call is TRBV27, the J call TRBJ2-7; D gene unclear. Germline-derived CDR1 and CDR2 are MNHEY and SMNVEV (reference sequence). V lost 7 bases, J lost 4 bases, and 14 bases lay in between. This CDR3 contains 13 residues. This CDR3 is CASTRQVGYEQYF. The CDR3 DNA reads TGTGCCAGCACCCGCCAGGTTGGTTACGAGCAGTACTTC.

This sequence joins TRBV10-3 and TRBJ2-1; 14 nucleotides line up with TRBD2. Trimming cost V 5 bases and J 7 bases; bases outside gene matches: 10. This CDR3 has 17 amino acids. Germline assignment: CDR1 ENHRY and CDR2 SYGVKD. The chain's CDR3 is CAISKTSGGAAGNEQFF. The CDR3 DNA reads TGTGCCATCAGTAAGACTAGCGGGGGGGCTGCGGGTAATGAGCAGTTCTTC.

This clone is a singleton in its sample. The chain's CDR3 is CASSLGTGINNEQFF. The CDR3, as DNA: TGTGCCAGCAGCCTCGGGACAGGGATAAACAATGAGCAGTTCTTC. The chain carries TRBV27 and TRBJ2-1; 9 nucleotides agree with TRBD1. There are 15 residues in the CDR3. Germline V gene data show CDR1 as MNHEY and CDR2 as SMNVEV (reference sequence). V was clipped by 6 bases and J by 5 bases; unmatched bases: 8.

This clone occurred a few times. This chain joins TRBV5-1 and TRBJ2-6; 7 positions agree with TRBD2. Germline CDR1 and CDR2: SGHRS and YFSETQ. The CDR3 spans 17 residues. Trimming at V came to 4 bases and at J to 0 bases, leaving 7 bases not matched to a gene. This chain's CDR3 is CASSRYGEGSGANVLTF. The CDR3 DNA reads as TGCGCCAGCAGCCGGTATGGGGAGGGCTCTGGGGCCAACGTCCTGACTTTC. Supplemented by reference TRBV5-1 and TRBJ2-6, the full variable domain reads KAGVTQTPRYLIKTRGQQVTLSCSPISGHRSVSWYQQTPGQGLQFLFEYFSETQRNKGNFPGRFSGRQFSNSRSEMNVSTLELGDSALYLCASSRYGEGSGANVLTFGAGSRLTVL.